The clone carrying this T cell receptor beta chain occurred a few times. The ends were cut back, 7 bases at V and 1 base at J, with 13 bases in the middle. This CDR3 has 15 residues. Germline values: CDR1 SEHNR, CDR2 FQNEAQ (reference sequence). Reasons for excluding patients were uncontrolled infection, other autoimmune disease, pregnancy or lactation. Amplified regions were TCR beta CDR3 sequences from RNA transcripts. RT-PCR in the first round (using the HTBI primer set) targeted the TCR CDR3. One entry per CDR3 protein, called by TCRdb with MiXCR from the multiplex PCR reads. Here the sample spans under 350,000 distinct CDR3 sequences, roughly 20% being singletons. This sample was taken from a study of T cells in Graves' hyperthyroidism and ophthalmopathy. The wider study: Before any treatment, at initial diagnosis, peripheral blood was collected.

The receptor was isolated from a woman aged 50 to 65 with Graves' hyperthyroidism. Sequencing was carried out using blood. The chain uses TRBV7-9 and TRBJ2-2; D tentatively fits TRBD1 or TRBD2 (7 bases each). The CDR3: CASNQGGQNTGELFF. The CDR3 bases are TGTGCCAGCAATCAGGGGGGGCAGAACACCGGGGAGCTGTTTTTT. Filled out from reference TRBV7-9 and TRBJ2-2, the complete variable domain reads DTGVSQNPRHKITKRGQNVTFRCDPISEHNRLYWYRQTLGQGPEFLTYFQNEAQLEKSRLLSDRFSAERPKGSFSTLEIQRTEQGDSAMYLCASNQGGQNTGELFFGEGSRLTVL.